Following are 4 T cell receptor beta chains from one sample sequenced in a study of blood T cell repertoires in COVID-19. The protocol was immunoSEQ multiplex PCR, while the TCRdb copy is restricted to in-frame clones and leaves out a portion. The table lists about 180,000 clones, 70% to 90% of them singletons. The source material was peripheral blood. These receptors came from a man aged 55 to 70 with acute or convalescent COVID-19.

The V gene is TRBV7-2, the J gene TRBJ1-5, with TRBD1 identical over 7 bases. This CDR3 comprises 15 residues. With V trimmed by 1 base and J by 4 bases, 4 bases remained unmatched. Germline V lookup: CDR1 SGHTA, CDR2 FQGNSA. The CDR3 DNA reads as TGTGCCAGCAGCTTAGGAGGGACAGATAATCAGCCCCAGCATTTT. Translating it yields CASSLGGTDNQPQHF.

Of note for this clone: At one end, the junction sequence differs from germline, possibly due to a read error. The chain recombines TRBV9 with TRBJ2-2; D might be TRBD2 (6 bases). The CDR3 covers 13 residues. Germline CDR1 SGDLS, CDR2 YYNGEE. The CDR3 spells CASTGGEHGELFF. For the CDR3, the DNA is TGTGCTAGCACCGGGGGAGAACACGGGGAGCTGTTTTTT.

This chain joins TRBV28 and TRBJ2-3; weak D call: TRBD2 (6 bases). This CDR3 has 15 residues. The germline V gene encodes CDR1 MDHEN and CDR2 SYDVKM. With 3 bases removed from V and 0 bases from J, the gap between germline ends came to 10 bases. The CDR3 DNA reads TGTGCCAGCAGTTTGGAGGGGACTAGCACAGATACGCAGTATTTT. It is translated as CASSLEGTSTDTQYF.

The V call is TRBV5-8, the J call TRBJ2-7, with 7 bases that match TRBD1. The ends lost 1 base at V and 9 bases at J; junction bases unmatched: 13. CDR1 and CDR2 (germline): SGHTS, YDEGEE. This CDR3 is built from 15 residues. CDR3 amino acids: CASSLTTGKGDWQYF. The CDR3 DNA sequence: TGTGCCAGCAGCTTGACGACAGGGAAAGGGGATTGGCAGTACTTC. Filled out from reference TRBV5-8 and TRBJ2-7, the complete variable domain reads EAGVTQSPTHLIKTRGQQATLRCSPISGHTSVYWYQQALGLGLQFLLWYDEGEERNRGNFPPRFSGRQFPNYSSELNVNALELEDSALYLCASSLTTGKGDWQYFGPGTRLTVT.